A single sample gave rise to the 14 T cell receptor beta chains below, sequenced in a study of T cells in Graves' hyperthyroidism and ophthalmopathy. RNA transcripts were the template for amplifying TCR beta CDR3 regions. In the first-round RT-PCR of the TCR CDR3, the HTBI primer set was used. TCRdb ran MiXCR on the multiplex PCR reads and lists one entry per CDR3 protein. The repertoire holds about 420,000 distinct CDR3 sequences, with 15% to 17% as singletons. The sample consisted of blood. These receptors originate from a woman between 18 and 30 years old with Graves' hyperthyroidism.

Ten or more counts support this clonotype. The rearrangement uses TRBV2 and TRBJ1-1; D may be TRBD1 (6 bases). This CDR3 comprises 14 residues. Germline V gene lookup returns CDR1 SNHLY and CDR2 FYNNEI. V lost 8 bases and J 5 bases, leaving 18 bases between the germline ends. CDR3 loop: CASDAGTSRTEAFF. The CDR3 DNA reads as TGTGCCAGCGACGCCGGGACATCCAGGACTGAAGCTTTCTTT.

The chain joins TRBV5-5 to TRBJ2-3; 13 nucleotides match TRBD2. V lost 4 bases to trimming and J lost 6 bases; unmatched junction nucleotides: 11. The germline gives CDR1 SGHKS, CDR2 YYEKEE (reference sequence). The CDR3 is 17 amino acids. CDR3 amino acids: CASSGLGTSGVEDTQYF. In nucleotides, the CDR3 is TGTGCCAGCAGCGGCCTCGGGACTAGCGGGGTTGAGGATACGCAGTATTTT. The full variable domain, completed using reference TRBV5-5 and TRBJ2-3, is DAGVTQSPTHLIKTRGQQVTLRCSPISGHKSVSWYQQVLGQGPQFIFQYYEKEERGRGNFPDRFSARQFPNYSSELNVNALLLGDSALYLCASSGLGTSGVEDTQYFGPGTRLTVL.

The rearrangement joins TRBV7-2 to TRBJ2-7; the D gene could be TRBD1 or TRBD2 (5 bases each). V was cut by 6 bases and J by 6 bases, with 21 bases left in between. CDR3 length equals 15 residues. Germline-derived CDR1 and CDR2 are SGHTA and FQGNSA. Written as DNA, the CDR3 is TGTGCCAGCAGTGGCTTGGGGCAGGGCGGGCTCGAGCAGTACTTC. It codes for CASSGLGQGGLEQYF.

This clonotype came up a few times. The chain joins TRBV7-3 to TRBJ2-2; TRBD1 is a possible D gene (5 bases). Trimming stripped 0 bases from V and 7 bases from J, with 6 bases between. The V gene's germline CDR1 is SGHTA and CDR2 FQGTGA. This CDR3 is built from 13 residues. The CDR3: CASSLTRDGELFF. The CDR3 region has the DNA TGTGCCAGCAGCTTAACCAGGGACGGGGAGCTGTTTTTT.

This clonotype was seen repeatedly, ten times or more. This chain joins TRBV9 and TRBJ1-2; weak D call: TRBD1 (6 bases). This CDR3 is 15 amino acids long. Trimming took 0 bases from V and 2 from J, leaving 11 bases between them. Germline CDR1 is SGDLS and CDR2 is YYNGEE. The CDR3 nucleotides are TGTGCCAGCAGCGTAGCTTCAGGGGAAAACTATGGCTACACCTTC. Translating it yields CASSVASGENYGYTF.

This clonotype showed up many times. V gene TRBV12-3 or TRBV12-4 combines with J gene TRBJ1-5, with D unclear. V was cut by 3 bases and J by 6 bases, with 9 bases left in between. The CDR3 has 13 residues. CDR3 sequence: CASSFLGGQPQHF. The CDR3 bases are TGTGCCAGCAGTTTTCTGGGCGGTCAGCCCCAGCATTTT.

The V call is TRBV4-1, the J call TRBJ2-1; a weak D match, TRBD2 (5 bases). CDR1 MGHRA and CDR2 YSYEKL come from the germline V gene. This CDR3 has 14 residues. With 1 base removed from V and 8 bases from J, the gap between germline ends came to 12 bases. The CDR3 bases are TGCGCCAGCAGCCAAGTCGCGGGCCCGGATGAGCAGTTCTTC. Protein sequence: CASSQVAGPDEQFF.

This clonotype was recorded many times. The CDR3 is CASSGSKSYEQYF. CDR3 in DNA: TGTGCCAGTAGCGGGAGTAAATCCTACGAGCAGTACTTC. The genes are TRBV10-3 and TRBJ2-7, with 9 bases aligning to TRBD2. The trim removed 10 bases at V and 1 base at J, leaving 5 bases unmatched. The CDR3 runs 13 residues. From germline, CDR1 is ENHRY and CDR2 SYGVKD.

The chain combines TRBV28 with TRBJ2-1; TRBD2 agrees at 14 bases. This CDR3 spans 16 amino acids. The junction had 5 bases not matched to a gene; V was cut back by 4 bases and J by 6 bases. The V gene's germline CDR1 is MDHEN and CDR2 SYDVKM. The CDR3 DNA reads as TGTGCCAGCAGTTCTCCGACTAGCGGGAGGGGCAATGAGCAGTTCTTC. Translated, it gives CASSSPTSGRGNEQFF.

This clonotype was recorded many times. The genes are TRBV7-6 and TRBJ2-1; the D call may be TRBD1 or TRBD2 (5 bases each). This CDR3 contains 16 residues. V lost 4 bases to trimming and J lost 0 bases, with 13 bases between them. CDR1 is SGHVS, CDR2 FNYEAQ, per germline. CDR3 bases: TGTGCCAGCAGCTCCGAGGCAGGGAGCTCCTACAATGAGCAGTTCTTC. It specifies CASSSEAGSSYNEQFF.

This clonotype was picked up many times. DNA for the CDR3: TGTGCCAGCAGTGAAGGACAGGCTGAAGCTTTCTTT. Translating gives CASSEGQAEAFF. The gene calls are TRBV12-3 or TRBV12-4 and TRBJ1-1, with 7 bases identical to TRBD1. The CDR3 is 12 residues long. V dropped 5 bases and J dropped 6; count of bases not matched to a gene: 3.

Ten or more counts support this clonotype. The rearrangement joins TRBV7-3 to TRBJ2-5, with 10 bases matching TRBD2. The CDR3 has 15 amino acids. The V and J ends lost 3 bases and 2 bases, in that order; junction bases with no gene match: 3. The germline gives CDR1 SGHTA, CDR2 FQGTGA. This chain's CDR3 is CASSFLSGRQETQYF. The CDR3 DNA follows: TGTGCCAGCAGCTTCCTTAGCGGGAGGCAAGAGACCCAGTACTTC.

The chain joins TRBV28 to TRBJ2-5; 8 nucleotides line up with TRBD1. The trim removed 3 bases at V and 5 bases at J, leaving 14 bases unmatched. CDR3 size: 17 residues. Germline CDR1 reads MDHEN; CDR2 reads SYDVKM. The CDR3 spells CASSFPPGQGVWETQYF. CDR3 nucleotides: TGTGCCAGCAGTTTCCCGCCTGGACAGGGTGTATGGGAGACCCAGTACTTC. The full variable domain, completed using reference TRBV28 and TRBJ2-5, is DVKVTQSSRYLVKRTGEKVFLECVQDMDHENMFWYRQDPGLGLRLIYFSYDVKMKEKGDIPEGYSVSREKKERFSLILESASTNQTSMYLCASSFPPGQGVWETQYFGPGTRLLVL.

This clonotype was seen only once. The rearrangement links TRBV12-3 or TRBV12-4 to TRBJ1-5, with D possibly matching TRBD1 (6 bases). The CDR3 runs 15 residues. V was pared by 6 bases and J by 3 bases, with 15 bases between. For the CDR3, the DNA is TGTGCCAGCAGCACCGGAGGGGGGCCCAATCAGCCCCAGCATTTT. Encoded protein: CASSTGGGPNQPQHF.